Detailed here is one T cell receptor beta chain. A sample-barcoded 5' primer and a J-beta primer mix were used in a second PCR of roughly 6 to 12 cycles. TCRdb ran MiXCR on the 5' RACE reads and lists one entry per CDR3 protein. The sample consists of 910,000 or so distinct CDR3 sequences, roughly 50% of them appearing once. The sample originates from a study of blood T cells in healthy people across ages. Study context: Per two T cells, template switching captured roughly one barcoded beta molecule.

This CDR3 comprises 15 residues. Trimming removed 3 bases at V and 7 bases at J, with 21 bases between. CDR1 and CDR2 from the germline V gene are DFQATT and SNEGSKA (reference sequence). It was approximately 10 milliliters of peripheral blood that were drawn from each donor. A minimum of 6 micrograms of total RNA was extracted per sample. The material sequenced was blood. The receptor comes from a woman in her fifties or sixties in good health. V is TRBV20-1 and J is TRBJ2-5; D may be TRBD1 or TRBD2 (5 bases each). CDR3 DNA sequence: TGCAGTGCTAGTAGAGGGATCGCAGGGCTGGGGACCCAGTACTTC. This gives the protein CSASRGIAGLGTQYF.